This T cell receptor beta chain emerged from a study of neoadjuvant anti-PD-1 for oral cavity cancer. This CDR3 spans 15 amino acids. The V gene's germline CDR1 is LNHNV and CDR2 YYDKDF (reference sequence). Trimming pared 4 bases from V and 4 bases from J, leaving 14 bases between. A remark on this clone: What it binds is unknown.

Stage II-IVA oral cavity squamous cell carcinoma was new and untreated by systemic or radiation therapy. Some clones are missing from TCRdb's copy, which holds only in-frame ones; the method was immunoSEQ multiplex PCR. The sample has 75,000 to 100,000 clones; 84% are singletons. General observations from the study: After neoadjuvant nivolumab, PBMC T cell clonality was significantly higher in non-responders than responders.

The sample here was PBMCs, taken before nivolumab (anti-PD-1) treatment. This clonotype originated in a person aged 40 to 85 with oral cavity squamous cell carcinoma. This rearrangement joins TRBV15 to TRBJ2-1; D might be TRBD1 (6 bases). In nucleotides, the CDR3 is TGTGCCACCAGCACAGACCAGGGGCGTTACAATGAGCAGTTCTTC. The encoded protein is CATSTDQGRYNEQFF. The full variable domain, with the rest looked up from reference TRBV15 and TRBJ2-1, is DAMVIQNPRYQVTQFGKPVTLSCSQTLNHNVMYWYQQKSSQAPKLLFHYYDKDFNNEADTPDNFQSRRPNTSFCFLDIRSPGLGDTAMYLCATSTDQGRYNEQFFGPGTRLTVL.